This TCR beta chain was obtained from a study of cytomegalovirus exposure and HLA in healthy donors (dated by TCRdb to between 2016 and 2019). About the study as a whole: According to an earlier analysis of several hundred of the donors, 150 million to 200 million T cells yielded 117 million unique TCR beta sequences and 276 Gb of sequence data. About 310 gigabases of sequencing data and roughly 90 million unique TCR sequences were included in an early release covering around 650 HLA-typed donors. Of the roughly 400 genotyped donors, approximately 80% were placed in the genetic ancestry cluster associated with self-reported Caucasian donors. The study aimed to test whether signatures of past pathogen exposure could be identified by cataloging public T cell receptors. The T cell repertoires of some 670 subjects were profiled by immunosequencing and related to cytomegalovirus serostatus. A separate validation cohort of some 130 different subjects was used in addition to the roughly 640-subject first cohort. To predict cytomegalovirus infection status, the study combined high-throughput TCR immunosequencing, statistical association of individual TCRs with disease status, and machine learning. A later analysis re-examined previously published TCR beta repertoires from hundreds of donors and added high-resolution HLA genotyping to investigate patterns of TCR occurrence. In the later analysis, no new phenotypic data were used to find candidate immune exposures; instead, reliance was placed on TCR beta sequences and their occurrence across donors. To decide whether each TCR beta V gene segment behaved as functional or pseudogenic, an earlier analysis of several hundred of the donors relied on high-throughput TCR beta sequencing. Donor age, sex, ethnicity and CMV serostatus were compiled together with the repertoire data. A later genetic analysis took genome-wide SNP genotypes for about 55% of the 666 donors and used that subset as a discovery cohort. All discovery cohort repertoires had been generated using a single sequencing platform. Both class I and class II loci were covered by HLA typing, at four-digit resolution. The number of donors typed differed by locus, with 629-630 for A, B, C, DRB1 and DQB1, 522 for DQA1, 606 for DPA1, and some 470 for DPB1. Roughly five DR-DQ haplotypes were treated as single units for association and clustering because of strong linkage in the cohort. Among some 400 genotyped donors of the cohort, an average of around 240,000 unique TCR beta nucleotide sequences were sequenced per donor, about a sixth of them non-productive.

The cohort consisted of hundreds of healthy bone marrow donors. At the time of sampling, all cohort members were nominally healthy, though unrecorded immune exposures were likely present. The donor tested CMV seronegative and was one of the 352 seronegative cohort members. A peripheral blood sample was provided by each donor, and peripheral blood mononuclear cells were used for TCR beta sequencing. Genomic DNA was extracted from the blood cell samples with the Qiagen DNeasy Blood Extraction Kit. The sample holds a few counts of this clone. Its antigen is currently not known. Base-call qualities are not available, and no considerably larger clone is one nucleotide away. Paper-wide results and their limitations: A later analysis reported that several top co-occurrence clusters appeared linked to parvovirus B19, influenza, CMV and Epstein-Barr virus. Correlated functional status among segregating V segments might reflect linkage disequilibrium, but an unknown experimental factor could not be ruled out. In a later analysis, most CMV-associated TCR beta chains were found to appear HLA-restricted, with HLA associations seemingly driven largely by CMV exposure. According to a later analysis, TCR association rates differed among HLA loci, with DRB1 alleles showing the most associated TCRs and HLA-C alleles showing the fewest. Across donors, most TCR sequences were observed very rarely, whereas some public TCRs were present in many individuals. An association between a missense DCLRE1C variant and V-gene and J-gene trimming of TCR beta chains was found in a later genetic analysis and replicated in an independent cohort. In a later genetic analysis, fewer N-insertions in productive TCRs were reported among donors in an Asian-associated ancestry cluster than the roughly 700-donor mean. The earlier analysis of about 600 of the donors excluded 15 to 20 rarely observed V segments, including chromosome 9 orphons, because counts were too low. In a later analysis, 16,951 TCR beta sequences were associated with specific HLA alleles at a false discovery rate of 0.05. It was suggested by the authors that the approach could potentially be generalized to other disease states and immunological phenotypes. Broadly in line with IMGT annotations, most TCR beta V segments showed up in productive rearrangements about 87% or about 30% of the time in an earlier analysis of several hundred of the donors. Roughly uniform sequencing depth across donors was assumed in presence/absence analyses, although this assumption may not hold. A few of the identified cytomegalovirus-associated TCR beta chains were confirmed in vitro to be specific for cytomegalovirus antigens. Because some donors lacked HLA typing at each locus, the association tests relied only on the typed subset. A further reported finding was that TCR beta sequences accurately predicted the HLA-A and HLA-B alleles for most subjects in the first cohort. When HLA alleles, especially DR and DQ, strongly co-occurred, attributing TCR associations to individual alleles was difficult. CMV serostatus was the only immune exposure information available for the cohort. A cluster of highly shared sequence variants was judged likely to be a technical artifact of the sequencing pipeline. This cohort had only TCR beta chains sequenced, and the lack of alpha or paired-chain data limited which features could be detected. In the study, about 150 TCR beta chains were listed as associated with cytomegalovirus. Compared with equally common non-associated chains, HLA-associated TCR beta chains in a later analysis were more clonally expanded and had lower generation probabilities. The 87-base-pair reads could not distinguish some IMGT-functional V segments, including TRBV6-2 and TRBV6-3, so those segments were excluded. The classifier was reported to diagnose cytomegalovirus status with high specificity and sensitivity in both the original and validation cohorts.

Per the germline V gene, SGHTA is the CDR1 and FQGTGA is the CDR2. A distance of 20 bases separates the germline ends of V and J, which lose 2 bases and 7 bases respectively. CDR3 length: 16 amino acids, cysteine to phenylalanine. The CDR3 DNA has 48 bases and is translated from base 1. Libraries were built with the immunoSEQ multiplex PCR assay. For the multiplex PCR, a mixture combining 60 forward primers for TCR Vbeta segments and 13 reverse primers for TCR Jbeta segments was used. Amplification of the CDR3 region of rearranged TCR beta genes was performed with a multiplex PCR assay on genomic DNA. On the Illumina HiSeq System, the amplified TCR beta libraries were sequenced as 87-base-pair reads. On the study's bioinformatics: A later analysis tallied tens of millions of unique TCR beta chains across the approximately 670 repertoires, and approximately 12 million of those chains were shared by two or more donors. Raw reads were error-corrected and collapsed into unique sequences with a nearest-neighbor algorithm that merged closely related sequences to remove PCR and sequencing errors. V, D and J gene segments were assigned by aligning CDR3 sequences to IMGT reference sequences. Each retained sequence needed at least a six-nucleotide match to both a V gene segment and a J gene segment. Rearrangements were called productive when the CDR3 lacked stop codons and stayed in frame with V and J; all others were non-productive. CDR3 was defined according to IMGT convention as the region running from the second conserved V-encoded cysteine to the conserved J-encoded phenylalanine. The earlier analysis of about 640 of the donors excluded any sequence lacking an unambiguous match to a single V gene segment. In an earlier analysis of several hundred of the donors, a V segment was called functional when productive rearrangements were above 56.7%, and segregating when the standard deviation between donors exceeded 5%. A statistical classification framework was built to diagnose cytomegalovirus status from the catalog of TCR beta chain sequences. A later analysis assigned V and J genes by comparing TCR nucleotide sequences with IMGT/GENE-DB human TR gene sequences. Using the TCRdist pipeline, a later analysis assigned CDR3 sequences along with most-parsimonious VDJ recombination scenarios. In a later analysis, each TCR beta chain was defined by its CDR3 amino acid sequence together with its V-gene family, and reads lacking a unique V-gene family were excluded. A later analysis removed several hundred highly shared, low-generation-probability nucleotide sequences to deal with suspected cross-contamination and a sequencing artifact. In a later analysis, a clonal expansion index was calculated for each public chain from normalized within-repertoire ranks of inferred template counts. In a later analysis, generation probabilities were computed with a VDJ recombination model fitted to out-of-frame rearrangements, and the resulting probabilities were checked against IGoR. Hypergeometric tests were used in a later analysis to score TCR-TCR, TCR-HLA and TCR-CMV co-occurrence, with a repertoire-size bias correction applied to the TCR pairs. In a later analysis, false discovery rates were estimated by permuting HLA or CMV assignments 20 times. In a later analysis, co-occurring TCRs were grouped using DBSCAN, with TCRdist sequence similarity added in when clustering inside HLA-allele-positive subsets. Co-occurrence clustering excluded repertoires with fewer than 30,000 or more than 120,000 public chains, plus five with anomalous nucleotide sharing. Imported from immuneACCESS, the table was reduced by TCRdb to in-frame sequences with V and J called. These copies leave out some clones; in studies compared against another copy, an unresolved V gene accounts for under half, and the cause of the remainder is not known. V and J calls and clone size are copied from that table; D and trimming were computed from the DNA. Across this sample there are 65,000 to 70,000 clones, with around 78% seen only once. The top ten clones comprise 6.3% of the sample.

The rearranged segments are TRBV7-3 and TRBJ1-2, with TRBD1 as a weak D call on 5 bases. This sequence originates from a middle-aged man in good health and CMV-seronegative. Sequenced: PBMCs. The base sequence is TGTGCCAGCAGCTTAGCACCCGGGCGGGGCCCGGGTGGCTACACCTTC. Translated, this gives CASSLAPGRGPGGYTF.